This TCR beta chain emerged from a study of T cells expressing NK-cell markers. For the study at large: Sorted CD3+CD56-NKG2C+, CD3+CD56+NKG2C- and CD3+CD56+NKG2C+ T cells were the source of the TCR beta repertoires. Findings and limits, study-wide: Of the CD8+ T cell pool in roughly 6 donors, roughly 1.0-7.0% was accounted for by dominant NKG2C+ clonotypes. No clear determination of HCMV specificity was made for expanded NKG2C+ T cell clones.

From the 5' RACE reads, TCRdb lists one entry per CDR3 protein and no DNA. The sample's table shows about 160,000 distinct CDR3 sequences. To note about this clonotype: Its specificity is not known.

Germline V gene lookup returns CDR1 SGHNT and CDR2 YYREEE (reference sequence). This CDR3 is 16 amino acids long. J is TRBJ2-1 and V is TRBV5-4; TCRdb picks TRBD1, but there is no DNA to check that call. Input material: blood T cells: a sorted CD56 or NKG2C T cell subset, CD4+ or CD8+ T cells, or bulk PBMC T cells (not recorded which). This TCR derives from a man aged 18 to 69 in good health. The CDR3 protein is CASSFGWGVSYNEQFF. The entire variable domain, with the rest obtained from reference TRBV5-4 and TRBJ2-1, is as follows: ETGVTQSPTHLIKTRGQQVTLRCSSQSGHNTVSWYQQALGQGPQFIFQYYREEENGRGNFPPRFSGLQFPNYSSELNVNALELDDSALYLCASSFGWGVSYNEQFFGPGTRLTVL.